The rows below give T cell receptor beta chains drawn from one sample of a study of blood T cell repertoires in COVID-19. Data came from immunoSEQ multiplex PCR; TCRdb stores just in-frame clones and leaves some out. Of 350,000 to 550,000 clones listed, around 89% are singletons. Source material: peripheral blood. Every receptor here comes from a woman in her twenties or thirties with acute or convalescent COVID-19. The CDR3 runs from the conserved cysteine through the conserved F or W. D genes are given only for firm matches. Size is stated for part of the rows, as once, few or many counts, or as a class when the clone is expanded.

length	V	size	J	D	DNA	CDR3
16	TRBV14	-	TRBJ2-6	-	TGTGCCAGCAGCCAAGATTCCGTCTTTGGGGCCAACGTCCTGACTTTC	CASSQDSVFGANVLTF
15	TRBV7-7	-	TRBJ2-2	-	TGTGCCAGCAGCCCCAGTCTGGGGGGTACCGGGGAGCTGTTTTTT	CASSPSLGGTGELFF
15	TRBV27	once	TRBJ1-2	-	TGTGCCAGCAGTTCCCTATCCTCCGGTTCCTATGGCTACACCTTC	CASSSLSSGSYGYTF
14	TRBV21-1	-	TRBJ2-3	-	TGTGCCGGACCCAGGGGGGCCGGAACAGATACGCAGTATTTT	CAGPRGAGTDTQYF
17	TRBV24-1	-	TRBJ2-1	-	TGTGCCACCAGTGATTTTGCAGCGGGGCAGGGGAGCAATGAGCAGTTCTTC	CATSDFAAGQGSNEQFF
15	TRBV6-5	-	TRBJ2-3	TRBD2	TGTGCCAGCAGTCCCCCCGGGGGGTACACAGATACGCAGTATTTT	CASSPPGGYTDTQYF
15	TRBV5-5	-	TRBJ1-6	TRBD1	TGTGCCAGCAGCTCCCTGACAGGGAGGAATTCACCCCTCCACTTT	CASSSLTGRNSPLHF
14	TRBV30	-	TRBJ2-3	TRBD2	TGTGCCTGGACCATAGCGGGGGGCACAGATACGCAGTATTTT	CAWTIAGGTDTQYF
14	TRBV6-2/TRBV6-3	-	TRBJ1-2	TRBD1	TGTGCCAGCAGTTACAGGGGGCGGAACTATGGCTACACCTTC	CASSYRGRNYGYTF
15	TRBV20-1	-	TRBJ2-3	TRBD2	TGCAGTGCTATTGAGGGTCGGGGGGACACAGATACGCAGTATTTT	CSAIEGRGDTDTQYF
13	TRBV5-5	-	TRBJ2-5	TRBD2	TGTGCCAGCAGCTTACTAGCGCAAGAGACCCAGTACTTC	CASSLLAQETQYF
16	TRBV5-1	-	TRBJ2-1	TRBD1	TGCGCCAGCAGCGATGGACGCGACAGGGGAAGCGATGAGCAGTTCTTC	CASSDGRDRGSDEQFF
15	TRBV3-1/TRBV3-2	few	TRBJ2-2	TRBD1	TGTGCCAGCGTGTCGACAGGGGCTAGTCGAGGGGAGCTGTTTTTT	CASVSTGASRGELFF
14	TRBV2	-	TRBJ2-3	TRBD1	TGTGCCAGCAGACGGGACAGAAGCACAGATACGCAGTATTTT	CASRRDRSTDTQYF
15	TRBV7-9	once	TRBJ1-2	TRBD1	TGTGCCAGCAGCCTCGGACAGGGGGATAACTATGGCTACACCTTC	CASSLGQGDNYGYTF
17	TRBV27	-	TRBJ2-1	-	TGTGCCAGCAGTTTATCGAAGGACAGAAGCTCCTACAATGAGCAGTTCTTC	CASSLSKDRSSYNEQFF
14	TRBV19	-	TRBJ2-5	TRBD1	TGTGCCAGTAGTGGCCGGGCGGGACAGGGGACCCAGTACTTC	CASSGRAGQGTQYF
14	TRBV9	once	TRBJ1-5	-	TGTGCCAGCAGCGTAGAATCGGGGGGTCAGCCCCAGCATTTT	CASSVESGGQPQHF
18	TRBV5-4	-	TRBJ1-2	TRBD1	TGTGCCAGCAGCTCCATGAGACAGGGGTCAGGGCCGGAATGGGGCTACACCTTC	CASSSMRQGSGPEWGYTF
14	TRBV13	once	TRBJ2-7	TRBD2	TGTGCCAGCAGCTCATCGGGAGGCTCCTACGAGCAGTACTTC	CASSSSGGSYEQYF
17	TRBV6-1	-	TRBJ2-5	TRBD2	TGTGCCAGCAGTGAGCGGGGGCTAGCGGGGGCTCAAGAGACCCAGTACTTC	CASSERGLAGAQETQYF
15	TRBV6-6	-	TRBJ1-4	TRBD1	TGTGCCAGCAGACCCGGGACAGGGTCTAATGAAAAACTGTTTTTT	CASRPGTGSNEKLFF
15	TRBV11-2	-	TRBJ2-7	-	TGTGCCAGCAGCCTCCTAGAGTCCGGTAGCTACGAGCAGTACTTC	CASSLLESGSYEQYF
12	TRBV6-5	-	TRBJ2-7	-	TGTGCCAGCAGACTACATGAGGACGAGCAGTACTTC	CASRLHEDEQYF
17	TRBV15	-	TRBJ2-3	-	TGTGCCACCAGCAGAGACTACGCGCCCTCTGGTTCGAATACGCAGTATTTT	CATSRDYAPSGSNTQYF
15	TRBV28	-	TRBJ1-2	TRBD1	TGTGCCAGCAGTTCCGGGACAGGGGAGTGGTATGGCTACACCTTC	CASSSGTGEWYGYTF
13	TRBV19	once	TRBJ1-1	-	TGTGCCAGTAGTCCTCTCCCCGGGGTCCAAGCTTTCTTT	CASSPLPGVQAFF
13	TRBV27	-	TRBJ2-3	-	TGTGCCAGCAGTCAGGGGAGCACAGATACGCAGTATTTT	CASSQGSTDTQYF
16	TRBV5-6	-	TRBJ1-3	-	TGTGCCAGCAGCTGGGGGGTGGACTACTCTGGAAACACCATATATTTT	CASSWGVDYSGNTIYF
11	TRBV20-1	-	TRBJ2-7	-	TGCAGTGCTAGAGTCTACTACGAGCAGTACTTC	CSARVYYEQYF
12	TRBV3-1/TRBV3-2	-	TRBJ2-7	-	TGTGCCAGCAGCCAAGGTACAGGCCCCAAGTACTTC	CASSQGTGPKYF
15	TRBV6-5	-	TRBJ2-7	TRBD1	TGTGCCAGCAGTTACGACCCCCAGGGGGCGTACGAGCAGTACTTC	CASSYDPQGAYEQYF
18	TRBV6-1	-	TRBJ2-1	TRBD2	TGTGCCAGCAGTGAAGATCCGGGGGGGTGGAGCTCCTACAATGAGCAGTTCTTC	CASSEDPGGWSSYNEQFF
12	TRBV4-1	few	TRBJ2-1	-	TGCGCCAGCAGCCAAGGGGAGGATGAGCAGTTCTTC	CASSQGEDEQFF
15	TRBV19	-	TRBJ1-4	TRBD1	TGTGCCAGTACCTCAACCGGACAGGGCACAGTAAAACTGTTTTTT	CASTSTGQGTVKLFF
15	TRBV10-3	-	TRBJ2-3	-	TGTGCCATCAGTGGGATGGGCGGGGGCACAGATACGCAGTATTTT	CAISGMGGGTDTQYF
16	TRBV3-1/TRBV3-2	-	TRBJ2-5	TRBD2	TGTGCCAGCAGTCTACGGACTAGCGGAGCAAAAGAGACCCAGTACTTC	CASSLRTSGAKETQYF
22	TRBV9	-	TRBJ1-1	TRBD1	TGTGCCAGCAGCGTATGGGGGCCGGGACAGTTAGATTTACAAAAACACAACACTGAAGCTTTCTTT	CASSVWGPGQLDLQKHNTEAFF
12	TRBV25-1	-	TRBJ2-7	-	TGTGCCAGCAGTCAGGACTCCTACGAGCAGTACTTC	CASSQDSYEQYF
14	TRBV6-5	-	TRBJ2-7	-	TGTGCCAGCAGTTCTCCAGGGGTCCTTGGCGAGCAGTACTTC	CASSSPGVLGEQYF
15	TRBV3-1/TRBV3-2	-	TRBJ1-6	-	TGTGCCAGCAGCCGAGGCCGGGGTAGGAAATCACCCCTCCACTTT	CASSRGRGRKSPLHF
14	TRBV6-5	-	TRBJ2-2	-	TGTGCCAGCAGTTATAGGACACCTTCCGGGGAGCTGTTTTTT	CASSYRTPSGELFF
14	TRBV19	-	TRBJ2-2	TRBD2	TGTGCCAGTTCCGCGGGGGCGAACACCGGGGAGCTGTTTTTT	CASSAGANTGELFF
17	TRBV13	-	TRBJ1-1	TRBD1	TGTGCCAGCAGCCCACCGGGACAGGGGTGGATGAACACTGAAGCTTTCTTT	CASSPPGQGWMNTEAFF
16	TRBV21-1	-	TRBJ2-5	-	TGTGCCAGCAGCAAAGCGGGGGGACTACCCTGGGGGACCCAGTACTTC	CASSKAGGLPWGTQYF
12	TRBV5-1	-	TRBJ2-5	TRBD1	TGCGCCAGCAGGCAGGGGGACGAGACCCAGTACTTC	CASRQGDETQYF
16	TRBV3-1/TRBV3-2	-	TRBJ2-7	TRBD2	TGTGCCAGCAGCCAAGGAACTAGCGGGGTATCCTACGAGCAGTACTTC	CASSQGTSGVSYEQYF
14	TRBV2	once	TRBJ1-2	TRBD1	TGTGCCAGCAGGGGGGGACAGGGCGACTATGGCTACACCTTC	CASRGGQGDYGYTF
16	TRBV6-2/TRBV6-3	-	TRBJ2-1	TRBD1	TGTGCCAGCAGTTACCTCCCGGGACAGGGATTCGATGAGCAGTTCTTC	CASSYLPGQGFDEQFF
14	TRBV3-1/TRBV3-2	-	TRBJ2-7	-	TGTGCCAGCAGCCAAGGGGGAGGTCCATACGAGCAGTACTTC	CASSQGGGPYEQYF
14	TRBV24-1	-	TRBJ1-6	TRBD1	TGTGCCACCAGTGAGGGGGACAGGGGTTCACCCCTCCACTTT	CATSEGDRGSPLHF
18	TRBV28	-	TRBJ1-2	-	TGTGCCAGCAGTTTAGAGGTCAGACCAGACCAAAATTACTATGGCTACACCTTC	CASSLEVRPDQNYYGYTF
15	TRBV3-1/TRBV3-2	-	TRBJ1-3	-	TGTGCCAGCAGACAGGGTATCGAGTCTGGAAACACCATATATTTT	CASRQGIESGNTIYF
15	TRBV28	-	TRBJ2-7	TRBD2	TGTGCCAGCAGTTCGACTAGCGGGGGGCTGGAGGAGCAGTACTTC	CASSSTSGGLEEQYF
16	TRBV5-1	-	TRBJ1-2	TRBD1	TGCGCCAGCAGCTTCGGGGACAGGGGAAATAACTATGGCTACACCTTC	CASSFGDRGNNYGYTF
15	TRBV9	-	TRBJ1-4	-	TGTGCCAGCAGCGTCCGGCCCGACCGGGGTGAAAAACTGTTTTTT	CASSVRPDRGEKLFF
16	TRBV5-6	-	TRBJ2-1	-	TGTGCCAGCAGCTTGGCATTAAGCGGGCCTTACAATGAGCAGTTCTTC	CASSLALSGPYNEQFF
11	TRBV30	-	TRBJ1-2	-	TGTGCCTGGAGTGTACTATATGGCTACACCTTC	CAWSVLYGYTF
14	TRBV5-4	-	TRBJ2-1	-	TGTGCCAGCAGCACCCAGGATTTGGTCCGTGAGCAGTTCTTC	CASSTQDLVREQFF